This T cell receptor (beta chain) was documented in a study of T cells expressing NK-cell markers. Study outcomes and limitations: Also leading the CD3+CD56-NKG2C+ fraction in a handful of donors were these clonotypes.

Looked up from germline, CDR1 is LGHNT and CDR2 is FRNRAP. The CDR3 runs 12 residues. TCRdb re-called the 5' RACE reads and gives one entry per CDR3 protein, without DNA. Recorded for this sample: 140,000 or so distinct CDR3 sequences. Points on this clonotype: The antigen remains undetermined.

The sequenced material came from blood T cells: a sorted CD56 or NKG2C T cell subset, CD4+ or CD8+ T cells, or bulk PBMC T cells (not recorded which). The TCR sequence derives from a man aged 18 to 30 in good health. This chain joins TRBV12-5 and TRBJ1-1. The chain's CDR3 is CASGIFGTEAFF.